This T cell receptor (beta chain) was documented in a study of T cells in pancreatic ductal adenocarcinoma. The CDR3 runs to 13 residues. The ends were cut back, 5 bases at V and 3 bases at J, with 8 bases in the middle. Germline V gene data show CDR1 as SGHTA and CDR2 as FQGNSA. Sequenced by immunoSEQ multiplex PCR; TCRdb stores in-frame clones only, minus some. The table has about 97,000 clones, over 90% seen once. Notes on the study in general: Blood clonality (roughly 0.07) did not differ significantly from tumor (about 0.11). Enrichment of CD45RO+ effector over naive T cells in tumors may bias clonality. Tumor samples had fewer productive templates and approximately 8-fold fewer unique clonotypes than blood. The resected cohort was biased toward the minority with early-stage disease.

On this clone itself: Its matching antigen is unknown.

Selected pancreatic ductal adenocarcinoma patients had undergone surgery without neoadjuvant therapy. This TCR came from a human donor with pancreatic ductal adenocarcinoma. The sample was PBMCs. V and J are TRBV7-2 and TRBJ2-1; D is unresolved. The CDR3 sequence: CASSPPSYNEQFF. In DNA, the CDR3 is TGTGCCAGCAGCCCCCCTAGCTACAATGAGCAGTTCTTC.